Detailed here is one T cell receptor beta chain. TCRdb keeps only in-frame clones here, not all; method: immunoSEQ multiplex PCR. The sample contains 96,000 or so clones, nearly 90% of which appear only once. This specimen belongs to a study of T cell responses to AZD1222 COVID-19 vaccine. V shed 3 bases, J shed 6 bases, and the junction held 6 bases outside the gene matches. Germline assignment: CDR1 GTSNPN and CDR2 SVGIG (reference sequence). There are 14 residues in the CDR3. The sample in question was peripheral blood, obtained on day 0 of AZD1222 vaccination. V is TRBV30 and J is TRBJ1-4, with 8 bases that match TRBD1. This TCR derives from an adult in good health. The chain's CDR3 is CAWSQGALDEKLFF. For the CDR3, the DNA is TGTGCCTGGAGCCAGGGGGCGCTTGATGAAAAACTGTTTTTT.